This TCR beta chain was captured in a study of early T cells in non-severe SARS-CoV-2 infection. This clonotype was counted at least ten times. The CDR3 covers 14 residues. V gave up 7 bases and J gave up 1 base; unmatched junction bases: 3. TCRdb recomputed calls from the 5' RACE reads with MiXCR, one row per CDR3 protein. Here the sample spans over 60,000 distinct CDR3 sequences, roughly 12% being singletons. The J gene is TRBJ2-5, the V gene TRBV12-3 or TRBV12-4; 10 bases are shared with TRBD2. The source is an adult who was a healthcare worker with PCR-confirmed SARS-CoV-2 infection or an uninfected control (not recorded which). Sample: whole blood, taken at baseline. The CDR3 nucleotides are TGTGCCAGCAATATAGCGGGGGGCCAAGAGACCCAGTACTTC. Protein sequence: CASNIAGGQETQYF.